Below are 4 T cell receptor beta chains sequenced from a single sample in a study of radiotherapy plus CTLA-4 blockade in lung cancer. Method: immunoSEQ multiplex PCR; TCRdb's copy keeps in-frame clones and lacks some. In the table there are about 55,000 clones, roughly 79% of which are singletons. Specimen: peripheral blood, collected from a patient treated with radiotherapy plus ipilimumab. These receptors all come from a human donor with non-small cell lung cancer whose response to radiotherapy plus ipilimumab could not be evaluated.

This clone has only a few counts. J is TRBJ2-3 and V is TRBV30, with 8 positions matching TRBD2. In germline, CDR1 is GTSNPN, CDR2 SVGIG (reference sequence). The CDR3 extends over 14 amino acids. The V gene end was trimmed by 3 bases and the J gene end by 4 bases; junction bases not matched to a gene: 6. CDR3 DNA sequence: TGTGCCTGGAGAGAATCGGGAGGGGCAGATACGCAGTATTTT. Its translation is CAWRESGGADTQYF.

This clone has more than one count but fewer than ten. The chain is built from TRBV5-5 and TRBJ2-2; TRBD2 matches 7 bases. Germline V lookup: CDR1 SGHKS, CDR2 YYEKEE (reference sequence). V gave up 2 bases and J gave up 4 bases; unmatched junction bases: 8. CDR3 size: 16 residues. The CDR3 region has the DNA TGTGCCAGCAGCTTTGAACTAGCGATAGGCACCGGGGAGCTGTTTTTT. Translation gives CASSFELAIGTGELFF.

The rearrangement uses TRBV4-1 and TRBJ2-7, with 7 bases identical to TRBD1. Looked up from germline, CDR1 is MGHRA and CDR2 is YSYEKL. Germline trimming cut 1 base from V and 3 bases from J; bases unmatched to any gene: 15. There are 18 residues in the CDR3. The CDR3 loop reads CASSQGGQHLITFYEQYF. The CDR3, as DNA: TGCGCCAGCAGCCAAGGGGGACAGCACTTAATTACCTTCTACGAGCAGTACTTC.

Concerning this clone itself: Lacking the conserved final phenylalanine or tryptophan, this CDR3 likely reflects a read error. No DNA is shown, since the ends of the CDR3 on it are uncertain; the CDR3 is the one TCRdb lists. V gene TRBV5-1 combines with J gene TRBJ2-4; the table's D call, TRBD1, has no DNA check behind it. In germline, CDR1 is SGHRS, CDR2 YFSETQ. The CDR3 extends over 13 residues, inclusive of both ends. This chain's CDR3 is CASSPGKYGRGYL.